This T cell receptor beta chain stems from a study of blood T cell repertoires in COVID-19. At the level of the study: From the United States, Italy and Spain came samples of acute and convalescent COVID-19. Sample material is recorded as cDNA or gDNA derived from T cells, B-cell-depleted T cells, or PBMCs.

The CDR3 covers 16 residues. Germline V lookup: CDR1 SGHAT, CDR2 FQDESV (reference sequence). Trimming removed 3 bases from V and 6 bases from J, with 15 bases in between. In the authors' methods: From reference gene primer amplification, estimates of nucleated cell counts were derived. The assay was immunoSEQ multiplex PCR, and TCRdb's table has in-frame clones only and misses some. The V and J calls and the clone size are those of that table, but D and trimming were determined from the DNA. The table includes some 170,000 clones, about 86% detected once. The TCR sequence derives from a woman at least 80 years old with acute or convalescent COVID-19. This chain connects TRBV11-1 to TRBJ1-6, with a tentative D call TRBD1 (5 bases). Sequencing was performed on peripheral blood. As DNA, the CDR3 is TGTGCCAGCAGCTTCTCCTCAGGGCGGGGTAATTCACCCCTCCACTTT. Protein: CASSFSSGRGNSPLHF.